These 21 T cell receptor beta chains share one sample of origin, sequenced in a study of response to subunit inactivated influenza vaccine. TCRdb re-analysed the RT-PCR reads in MiXCR, keeping a single row per CDR3 protein. The repertoire has 700,000 to 900,000 distinct CDR3 sequences, around 20% of them found once; the top ten carry 10%. Sequences were derived from PBMCs from blood, sampled around 5 days after vaccination. These receptors were obtained from a man aged 50 or older who received an inactivated influenza vaccine.

This chain links TRBV20-1 with TRBJ2-7; either TRBD1 or TRBD2 may fit D (6 bases each). The germline V and J ends were trimmed by 1 base and 5 bases, with 12 bases remaining between them. This CDR3 region has 13 residues. Germline CDR1 and CDR2: DFQATT and SNEGSKA (reference sequence). In DNA form, the CDR3 reads TGCAGTGCTAGAGTGGGGGGCTTGGACGAGCAGTACTTC. This gives the protein CSARVGGLDEQYF.

The V and J genes are TRBV5-4 and TRBJ1-2, with TRBD1 as a possible D gene (5 bases). V was clipped by 0 bases and J by 1 base, with 22 bases between them. The germline gives CDR1 SGHNT, CDR2 YYREEE (reference sequence). CDR3 size: 19 residues. DNA of the CDR3: TGTGCCAGCAGCTTGGGAACCTGGGGGGTTAGGGGCGTTAACTATGGCTACACCTTC. Protein: CASSLGTWGVRGVNYGYTF.

This clonotype was seen a few times. The J gene is TRBJ2-1, the V gene TRBV28, with TRBD2 matching over 11 bases. V was clipped by 6 bases and J by 8 bases; unmatched bases: 9. Germline lookup yields CDR1 MDHEN and CDR2 SYDVKM. The CDR3 extends over 15 amino acids. CDR3 in DNA: TGTGCCAGCAGAAGAGCCGGGACTAGCGGCCATGAGCAGTTCTTC. This gives the protein CASRRAGTSGHEQFF.

This clonotype has ten or more counts. V is TRBV20-1 and J is TRBJ2-1; no clear D. The germline gives CDR1 DFQATT, CDR2 SNEGSKA (reference sequence). CDR3 length: 13 residues. Trimming removed 3 bases from V and 2 bases from J, with 8 bases in between. CDR3 coding DNA: TGCAGTGCTAGGGACGATCCCTACAATGAGCAGTTCTTC. Its protein product is CSARDDPYNEQFF.

This clonotype has a count of ten or more. A much larger clone sits a single nucleotide away, making a read error possible. J is TRBJ2-1 and V is TRBV7-2; the D is unclear. The V end lost 4 bases, the J end lost 4 bases, and 2 bases lay between the germline ends. The CDR3 consists of 11 residues. Germline CDR1 and CDR2: SGHTA and FQGNSA. CDR3 sequence reads: CASSWYNEQFF. The DNA of the CDR3 is TGTGCCAGCAGCTGGTACAATGAGCAGTTCTTC. Using reference TRBV7-2 and TRBJ2-1 for the parts outside the CDR3, the full variable domain is GAGVSQSPSNKVTEKGKDVELRCDPISGHTALYWYRQSLGQGLEFLIYFQGNSAPDKSGLPSDRFSAERTGGSVSTLTIQRTQQEDSAVYLCASSWYNEQFFGPGTRLTVL.

J is TRBJ2-5 and V is TRBV5-1; TRBD2 agrees at 11 bases. V lost 4 bases to trimming and J lost 5 bases; unmatched junction nucleotides: 7. Germline V gene sequence: CDR1 SGHRS, CDR2 YFSETQ. CDR3 size: 15 residues. DNA for the CDR3: TGCGCCAGCAGCGGAACTAGCGGGGGTTTGGAGACCCAGTACTTC. Translated, it gives CASSGTSGGLETQYF.

V is TRBV4-2 and J is TRBJ2-7; 10 bases match TRBD2. The germline V gene has CDR1 LGHNA and CDR2 YNFKEQ. After removal of 1 base from V and 3 bases from J, the junction contained 6 bases not matched to a gene. The CDR3 sequence is 16 residues long. The CDR3 nucleotides read TGTGCCAGCAGCCAAGGTCTAGCGGGAGTTTTCTACGAGCAGTACTTC. Residues: CASSQGLAGVFYEQYF.

This clonotype showed up just a few times. V gene TRBV4-3 combines with J gene TRBJ2-1, with D possibly matching TRBD2 (6 bases). Per the germline V gene, CDR1 is LGHNA and CDR2 is YSLEER. V was cut by 0 bases and J by 2 bases, with 11 bases left in between. The CDR3 runs to 16 residues. In DNA form, the CDR3 reads TGCGCCAGCAGCCAAGATGACGGGAGAGCCTACAATGAGCAGTTCTTC. Its translation is CASSQDDGRAYNEQFF.

CDR3 loop: CASSQEHSGNTIYF. The CDR3 DNA sequence: TGCGCCAGCAGCCAAGAGCACTCTGGAAACACCATATATTTT. The V and J genes are TRBV4-3 and TRBJ1-3, with D unresolved. The CDR3 is 14 amino acids. V lost 0 bases to trimming and J lost 0 bases, with 3 bases between them. In germline, CDR1 is LGHNA, CDR2 YSLEER.

The chain joins TRBV20-1 to TRBJ2-5; D may be TRBD1 or TRBD2 (5 bases each). The CDR3 has 13 amino acids. Trimming removed 3 bases from V and 5 bases from J, with 13 bases in between. Germline V gene sequence: CDR1 DFQATT, CDR2 SNEGSKA (reference sequence). The chain's CDR3 is CSASHGTRETQYF. DNA for the CDR3: TGCAGTGCTAGCCACGGGACCCGCGAGACCCAGTACTTC.

This clonotype was counted between two and nine times. The V gene is TRBV9, the J gene TRBJ2-1, with a weak D call TRBD2 (7 bases). The CDR3 totals 16 residues. Germline V lookup: CDR1 SGDLS, CDR2 YYNGEE. V dropped 4 bases and J dropped 0 bases, with 14 bases sitting between them. CDR3 DNA: TGTGCCAGCAGCTGGGGGGGGCGTAGCTCCTACAATGAGCAGTTCTTC. This codes for CASSWGGRSSYNEQFF.

The chain joins TRBV14 to TRBJ2-5, with D perhaps being TRBD1 or TRBD2 (5 bases each). The CDR3 is made up of 14 amino acids. Trimming cost V 0 bases and J 2 bases, with 7 bases left between them. Germline loops: CDR1 SGHDN, CDR2 FVKESK. CDR3 sequence reads: CASSQERGQETQYF. CDR3 nucleotide sequence: TGTGCCAGCAGCCAAGAGAGGGGTCAAGAGACCCAGTACTTC.

The V call is TRBV24-1, the J call TRBJ2-3; a possible D gene is TRBD2 (6 bases). Germline V gene sequence: CDR1 KGHDR, CDR2 SFDVKD. V gave up 3 bases and J gave up 3 bases, with 12 bases separating them. This CDR3 has 15 amino acids. The CDR3 nucleotides read TGTGCCACCAGTGATGATGGACTAATAACAGATACGCAGTATTTT. Translated: CATSDDGLITDTQYF.

This chain uses TRBV6-1 with TRBJ1-1; D remains ambiguous. Germline values: CDR1 MNHNS, CDR2 SASEGT. CDR3 size: 14 residues. With 6 bases removed from V and 10 bases from J, the gap between germline ends came to 21 bases. CDR3 loop: CASSPSPEGRVAFF. Written as DNA, the CDR3 is TGTGCCAGCAGCCCCAGCCCCGAAGGTCGAGTAGCTTTCTTT.

The gene calls are TRBV7-2 and TRBJ1-4, with no clear D. Germline CDR1 reads SGHTA; CDR2 reads FQGNSA. This CDR3 is built from 14 residues. V was clipped by 3 bases and J by 7 bases, with 12 bases between them. The CDR3 nucleotides read TGTGCCAGCAGCTTTAGGGTAACGGGTGAAAAACTGTTTTTT. Its translation: CASSFRVTGEKLFF.

This clonotype has more than one count but fewer than ten. This chain links TRBV15 with TRBJ2-1; D gene unclear. Germline loops: CDR1 LNHNV, CDR2 YYDKDF (reference sequence). This CDR3 region has 15 residues. V lost 0 bases to trimming and J lost 0 bases, with 6 bases between them. The CDR3 sequence is CATSRDRASYNEQFF. CDR3 nucleotides: TGTGCCACCAGCAGAGATCGGGCCTCCTACAATGAGCAGTTCTTC.

This clonotype occurred many times. The chain is built from TRBV7-2 and TRBJ2-7; D is uncertain. The germline V gene encodes CDR1 SGHTA and CDR2 FQGNSA. Trimming took 3 bases from V and 7 from J, leaving 7 bases between them. The CDR3 sequence is 11 residues long. CDR3 protein: CASSLAREQYF. The CDR3 DNA follows: TGTGCCAGCAGCTTGGCCAGGGAGCAGTACTTC.

The chain carries TRBV20-1 and TRBJ2-5, with D hard to call. The CDR3 has 11 residues. Germline-derived CDR1 and CDR2 are DFQATT and SNEGSKA (reference sequence). CDR3 bases: TGCAGCGCCGGCGGTGGGGAGACCCAGTACTTC. Translated: CSAGGGETQYF.

The rearrangement links TRBV20-1 to TRBJ2-1; D tentatively reads TRBD1 or TRBD2 (6 bases each). The V end was cut by 0 bases, the J end by 5 bases, with 20 bases between. Germline V gene lookup returns CDR1 DFQATT and CDR2 SNEGSKA (reference sequence). The CDR3 covers 17 residues. In DNA form, the CDR3 reads TGCAGTGCTAGAGAGTGGAGGGGGATGCCAAACGACAATGAGCAGTTCTTC. Its protein product is CSAREWRGMPNDNEQFF.

This clonotype was detected ten times or more. V usage is TRBV7-3 and J usage is TRBJ2-1, with D possibly TRBD1 on 6 matching bases. The CDR3 contains 13 residues. Germline lookup yields CDR1 SGHTA and CDR2 FQGTGA. V lost 4 bases and J 6 bases, leaving 10 bases between the germline ends. The chain's CDR3 is CASSSGQFNEQFF. Here the CDR3 DNA reads TGTGCCAGCAGCTCTGGACAGTTCAATGAGCAGTTCTTC.

This clonotype was seen a handful of times. This chain uses TRBV20-1 with TRBJ2-5; D might be TRBD1 or TRBD2, each matching 5 bases. There are 14 residues in the CDR3. Trimming took off 0 bases at V and 8 bases at J, with 16 bases between the two ends. Looked up from germline, CDR1 is DFQATT and CDR2 is SNEGSKA (reference sequence). Here the CDR3 reads CSARDRGPYITQYF. The CDR3 DNA follows: TGCAGTGCTAGAGATCGGGGACCGTACATCACCCAGTACTTC.